This TCR beta chain was sequenced for a study of STAT5B mutations in CD4+ large granular lymphocyte leukemia. Findings and caveats of the study: Without putative leukemic clones, patient CD4-sorted repertoires remained more clonal than healthy CD4+ repertoires.

Control samples were healthy donors' buffy coats. For this clone: The target antigen is unknown.

Sequenced by immunoSEQ multiplex PCR; TCRdb stores in-frame clones only, minus some. The data hold some 34,000 clones, with 80% to 90% observed a single time. The CDR3 totals 14 residues. V was clipped by 2 bases and J by 3 bases; unmatched bases: 1. Per the germline V gene, CDR1 is LGHNA and CDR2 is YSLEER. V is TRBV4-3 and J is TRBJ2-1; TRBD1 matches at 7 bases. The source of this sequence is a human donor in good health. Material for sequencing was CD4+ T cells from blood buffy coats. The CDR3 reads CASSQNRGYNEQFF. CDR3 DNA: TGCGCCAGCAGCCAAAACAGGGGCTACAATGAGCAGTTCTTC.